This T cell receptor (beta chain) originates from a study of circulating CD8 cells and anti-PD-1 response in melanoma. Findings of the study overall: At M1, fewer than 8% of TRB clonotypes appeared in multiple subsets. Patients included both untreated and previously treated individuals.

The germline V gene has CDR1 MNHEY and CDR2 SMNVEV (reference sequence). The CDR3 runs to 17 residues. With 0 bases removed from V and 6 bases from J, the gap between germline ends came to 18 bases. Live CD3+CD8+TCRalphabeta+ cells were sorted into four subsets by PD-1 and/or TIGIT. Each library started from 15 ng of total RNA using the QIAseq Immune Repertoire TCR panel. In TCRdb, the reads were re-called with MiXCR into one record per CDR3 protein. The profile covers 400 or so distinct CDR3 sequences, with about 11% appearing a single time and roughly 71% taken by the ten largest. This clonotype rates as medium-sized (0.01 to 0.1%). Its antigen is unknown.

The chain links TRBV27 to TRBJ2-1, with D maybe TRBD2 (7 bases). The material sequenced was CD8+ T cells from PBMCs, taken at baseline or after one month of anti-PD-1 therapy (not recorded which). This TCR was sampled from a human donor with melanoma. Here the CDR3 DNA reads TGTGCCAGCAGTTTATCGGGGGCTAGCGGTCTTCGCAATGAGCAGTTCTTC. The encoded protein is CASSLSGASGLRNEQFF.